The source of this T cell receptor (beta chain) is a study of neurological immune-mediated disorders. Time point described: longitudinal time-point 1 (baseline). Libraries used 2 million unsorted PBMCs kept frozen in RNAlater. Study-wide results and caveats: The most TCR clonal expansion was seen in HTLV-1-associated myelopathy, and the least was seen in multiple sclerosis, which fell below healthy controls. Private repertoires in all groups were suggested by the absence of shared CDR3 amino acid sequences among expanded clones across subjects.

The cDNA was produced through 5'RACE with 10-nucleotide random UMIs. In TCRdb, the 5' RACE reads were re-called with MiXCR into one record per CDR3 protein. The data hold fewer than 55,000 distinct CDR3 sequences, with 9% to 10% observed a single time. This clonotype was picked up one time. The antigen is undetermined. Germline CDR1 MNHEY, CDR2 SVGAGI. V shed 7 bases and J 3 bases; nucleotides not matched to a gene: 11. The CDR3 has 15 amino acids. Input material: PBMCs. The chain joins TRBV6-5 to TRBJ1-1; 7 nucleotides line up with TRBD1. This clonotype originated in a middle-aged woman in good health. CDR3 protein: CASTKGEGAYTEAFF. CDR3 sequence (DNA): TGTGCCAGCACCAAAGGGGAGGGGGCCTACACTGAAGCTTTCTTT.